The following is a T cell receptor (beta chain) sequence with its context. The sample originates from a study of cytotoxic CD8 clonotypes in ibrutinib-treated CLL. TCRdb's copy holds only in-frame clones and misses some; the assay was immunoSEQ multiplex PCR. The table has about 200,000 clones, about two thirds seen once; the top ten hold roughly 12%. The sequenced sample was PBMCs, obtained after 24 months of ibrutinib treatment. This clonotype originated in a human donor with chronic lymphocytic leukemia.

The CDR3 bases are TGTGCCAGCAGCCCCGGACTAGCGGGAGCCACAGATACGCAGTATTTT. This translates into CASSPGLAGATDTQYF. The genes are TRBV13 and TRBJ2-3; 13 bases fit TRBD2. This CDR3 contains 16 residues. With 5 bases clipped from V and 2 bases from J, the junction kept 4 bases outside the gene matches. Germline lookup yields CDR1 PRHDT and CDR2 FYEKMQ (reference sequence).